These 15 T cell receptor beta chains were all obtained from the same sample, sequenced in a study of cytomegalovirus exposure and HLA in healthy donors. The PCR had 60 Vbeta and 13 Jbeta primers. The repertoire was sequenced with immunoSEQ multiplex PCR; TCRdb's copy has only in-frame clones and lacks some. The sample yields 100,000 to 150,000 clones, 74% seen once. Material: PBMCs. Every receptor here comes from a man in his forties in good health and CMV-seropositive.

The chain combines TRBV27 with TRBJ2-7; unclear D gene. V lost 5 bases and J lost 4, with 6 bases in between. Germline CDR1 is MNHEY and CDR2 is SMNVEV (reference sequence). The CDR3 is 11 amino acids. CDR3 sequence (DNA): TGTGCCAGCAGTAGAGGTTACGAGCAGTACTTC. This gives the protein CASSRGYEQYF.

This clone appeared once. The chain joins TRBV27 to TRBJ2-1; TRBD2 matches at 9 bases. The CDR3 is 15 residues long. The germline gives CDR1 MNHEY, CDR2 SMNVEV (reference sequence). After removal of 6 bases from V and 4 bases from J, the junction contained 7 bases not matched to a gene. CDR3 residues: CASRGRAGGYNEQFF. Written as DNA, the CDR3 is TGTGCCAGCAGGGGTAGGGCGGGAGGGTACAATGAGCAGTTCTTC.

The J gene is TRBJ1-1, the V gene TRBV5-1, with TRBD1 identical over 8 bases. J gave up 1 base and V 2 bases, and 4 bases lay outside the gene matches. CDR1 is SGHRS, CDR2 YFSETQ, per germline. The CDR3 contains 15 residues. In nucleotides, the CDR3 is TGCGCCAGCAGCTTACTACAGGGGGGGAACACTGAAGCTTTCTTT. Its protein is CASSLLQGGNTEAFF.

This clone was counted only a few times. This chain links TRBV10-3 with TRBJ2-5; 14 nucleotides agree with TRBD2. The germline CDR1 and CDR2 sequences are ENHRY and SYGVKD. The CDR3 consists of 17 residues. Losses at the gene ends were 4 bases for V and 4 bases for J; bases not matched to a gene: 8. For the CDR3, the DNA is TGTGCCATCAGTGGGACTAGCGGGGGGAGGGATCGAGAGACCCAGTACTTC. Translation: CAISGTSGGRDRETQYF.

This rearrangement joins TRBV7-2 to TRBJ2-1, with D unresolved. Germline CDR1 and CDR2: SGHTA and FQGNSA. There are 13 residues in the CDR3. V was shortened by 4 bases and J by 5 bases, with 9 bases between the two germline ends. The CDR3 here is CASSSRVNNEQFF. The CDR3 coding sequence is TGTGCCAGCAGCTCCCGGGTCAACAATGAGCAGTTCTTC.

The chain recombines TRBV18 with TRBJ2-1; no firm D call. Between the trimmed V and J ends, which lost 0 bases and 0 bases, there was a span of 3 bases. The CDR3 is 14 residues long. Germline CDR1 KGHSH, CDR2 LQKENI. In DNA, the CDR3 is TGTGCCAGCTCACCACCGAGCTCCTACAATGAGCAGTTCTTC. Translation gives CASSPPSSYNEQFF.

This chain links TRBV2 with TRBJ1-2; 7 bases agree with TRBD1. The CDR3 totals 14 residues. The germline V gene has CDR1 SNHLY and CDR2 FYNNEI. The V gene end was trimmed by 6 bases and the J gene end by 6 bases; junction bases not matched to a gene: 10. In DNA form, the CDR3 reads TGTGCCAGCAGCGCCCAGGGACAGACTGATGGCTACACCTTC. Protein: CASSAQGQTDGYTF. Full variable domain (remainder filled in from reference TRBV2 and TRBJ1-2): EPEVTQTPSHQVTQMGQEVILRCVPISNHLYFYWYRQILGQKVEFLVSFYNNEISEKSEIFDDQFSVERPDGSNFTLKIRSTKLEDSAMYFCASSAQGQTDGYTFGSGTRLTVV.

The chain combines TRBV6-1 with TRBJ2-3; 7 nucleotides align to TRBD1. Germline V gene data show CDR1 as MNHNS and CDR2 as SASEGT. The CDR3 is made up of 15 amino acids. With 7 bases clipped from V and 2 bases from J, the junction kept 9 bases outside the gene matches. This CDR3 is CASTLRDSLTDTQYF. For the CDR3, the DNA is TGTGCCAGCACCCTCCGGGACAGTCTCACAGATACGCAGTATTTT.

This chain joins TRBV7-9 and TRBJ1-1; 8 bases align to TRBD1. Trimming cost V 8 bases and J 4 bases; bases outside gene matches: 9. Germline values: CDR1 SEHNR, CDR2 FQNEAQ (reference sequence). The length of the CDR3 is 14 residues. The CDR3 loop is CASGGQGLLTEAFF. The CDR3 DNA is TGTGCCAGCGGAGGACAGGGCCTTCTCACTGAAGCTTTCTTT.

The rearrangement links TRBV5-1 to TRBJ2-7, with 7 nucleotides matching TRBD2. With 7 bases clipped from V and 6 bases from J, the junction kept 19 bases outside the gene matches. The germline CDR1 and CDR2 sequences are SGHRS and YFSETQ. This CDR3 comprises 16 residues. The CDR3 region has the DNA TGCGCCAGCGGCAAGGGAGGGGCGCAGCAGGGTTCCGAGCAGTACTTC. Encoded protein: CASGKGGAQQGSEQYF.

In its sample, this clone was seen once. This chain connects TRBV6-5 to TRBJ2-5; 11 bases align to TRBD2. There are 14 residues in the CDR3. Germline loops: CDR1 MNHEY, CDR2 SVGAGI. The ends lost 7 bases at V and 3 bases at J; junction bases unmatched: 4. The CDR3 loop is CASTGSGREETQYF. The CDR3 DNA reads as TGTGCCAGCACAGGTAGCGGGAGGGAAGAGACCCAGTACTTC.

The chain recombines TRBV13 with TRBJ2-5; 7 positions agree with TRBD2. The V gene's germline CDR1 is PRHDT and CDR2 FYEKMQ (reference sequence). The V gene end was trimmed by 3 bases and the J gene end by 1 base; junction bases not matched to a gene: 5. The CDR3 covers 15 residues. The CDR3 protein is CASSFSGRPQETQYF. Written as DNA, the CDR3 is TGTGCCAGCAGCTTTAGCGGGCGCCCCCAAGAGACCCAGTACTTC.

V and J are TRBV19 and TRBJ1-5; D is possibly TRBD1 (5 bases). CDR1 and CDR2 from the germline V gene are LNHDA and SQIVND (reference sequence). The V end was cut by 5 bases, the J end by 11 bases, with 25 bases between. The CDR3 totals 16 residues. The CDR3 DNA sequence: TGTGCCAGTAGTCCTGGGGGGAACCCTTCTGTTATTACCCAGCATTTT. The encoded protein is CASSPGGNPSVITQHF.

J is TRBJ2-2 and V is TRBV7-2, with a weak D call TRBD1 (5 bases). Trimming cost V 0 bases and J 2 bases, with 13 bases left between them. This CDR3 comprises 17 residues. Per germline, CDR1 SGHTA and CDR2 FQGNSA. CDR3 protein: CASSLALRQLNTGELFF. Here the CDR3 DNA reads TGTGCCAGCAGCTTAGCGCTACGACAGCTCAACACCGGGGAGCTGTTTTTT.

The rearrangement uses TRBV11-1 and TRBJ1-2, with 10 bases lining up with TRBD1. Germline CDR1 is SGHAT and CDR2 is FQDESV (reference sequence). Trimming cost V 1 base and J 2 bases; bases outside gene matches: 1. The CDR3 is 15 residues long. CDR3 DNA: TGTGCCAGCAGCTTAGAGGGACAGGGGAACTATGGCTACACCTTC. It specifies CASSLEGQGNYGYTF.